Each of the 18 T cell receptor beta chains below was sequenced from the same sample in a study of T cells in Graves' hyperthyroidism and ophthalmopathy. Amplification yielded TCR beta CDR3 regions, with RNA transcripts as the source. An initial round of RT-PCR targeting the TCR CDR3 relied on the HTBI primer set. Via MiXCR, TCRdb re-called the multiplex PCR reads, giving one row per CDR3 protein. The repertoire holds approximately 640,000 distinct CDR3 sequences, approximately 15% seen once, with 15% to 17% in the top ten. What was sequenced was blood. All receptors derive from a man aged 45-65 years with Graves' hyperthyroidism.

This clonotype was observed many times. The J gene is TRBJ2-3, the V gene TRBV28; 10 nucleotides match TRBD2. There are 16 residues in the CDR3. CDR1 is MDHEN, CDR2 SYDVKM, per germline. The junction had 7 bases not matched to a gene; V was cut back by 2 bases and J by 5 bases. DNA for the CDR3: TGTGCCAGCAGTTTAACATTAGCGGGAGGACGAGATACGCAGTATTTT. This translates into CASSLTLAGGRDTQYF.

This clonotype appeared a few times. At one boundary the junction diverges from the germline segment, which might be a read error. This chain connects TRBV14 to TRBJ1-2; D gene uncertain. This CDR3 has 12 amino acids. Germline V CDR1 and CDR2: SGHDN, FVKESK. CDR3 coding DNA: TGTGCCGGCAGCCCCCGTAACTATGGCTACACCTTC. This codes for CAGSPRNYGYTF.

This clonotype was detected a few times. V usage is TRBV12-3 or TRBV12-4 and J usage is TRBJ1-1; D remains unclear. V dropped 3 bases and J dropped 1 base, with 6 bases sitting between them. The CDR3 length is 13 residues. This CDR3 is CASSFFRNTEAFF. In DNA, the CDR3 is TGTGCCAGCAGTTTTTTCAGGAACACTGAAGCTTTCTTT.

This clonotype occurred many times. This chain joins TRBV12-3 or TRBV12-4 and TRBJ2-2; D call uncertain. This CDR3 region has 12 residues. Trimming took 6 bases from V and 7 from J, leaving 9 bases between them. As DNA, the CDR3 is TGTGCCAGCAGGAAGGGTGTCGGGGAGCTGTTTTTT. Residues: CASRKGVGELFF.

In this sample, this clonotype turned up many times. The chain is built from TRBV5-1 and TRBJ2-5; D not certain. Trimming stripped 5 bases from V and 2 bases from J, with 13 bases between. There are 14 residues in the CDR3. Germline CDR1 is SGHRS and CDR2 is YFSETQ. The CDR3 spells CASSLDLGQETQYF. The CDR3 coding sequence is TGCGCCAGCAGTCTGGACCTCGGGCAAGAGACCCAGTACTTC.

The CDR3 DNA sequence: TGTGCCAGCGCGCGGTTGGGGATCTATGGCTACACCTTC. This codes for CASARLGIYGYTF. The chain combines TRBV7-9 with TRBJ1-2; no clear D gene. CDR1 and CDR2 from the germline V gene are SEHNR and FQNEAQ (reference sequence). Trimming left V 8 bases short and J 4 bases short, with 14 bases between. CDR3 size: 13 residues.

This sequence joins TRBV18 and TRBJ1-1; possible D gene TRBD1, 5 bases. Germline values: CDR1 KGHSH, CDR2 LQKENI. V lost 3 bases and J 8 bases, leaving 16 bases between the germline ends. This CDR3 is 14 amino acids long. The CDR3 DNA follows: TGTGCCAGCTCACCGGGACTGGACCTACGGGAAGCTTTCTTT. It codes for CASSPGLDLREAFF.

The chain couples TRBV5-4 to TRBJ2-1; 7 nucleotides align to TRBD2. This CDR3 region has 16 residues. From germline, CDR1 is SGHNT and CDR2 YYREEE (reference sequence). Trimming at V came to 4 bases and at J to 10 bases, leaving 17 bases not matched to a gene. CDR3 loop: CASSPGGREGVAEQFF. The DNA for the CDR3 is TGTGCCAGCAGCCCCGGGGGGAGGGAGGGAGTGGCGGAGCAGTTCTTC. Full variable domain (outside the CDR3, taken from reference TRBV5-4 and TRBJ2-1): ETGVTQSPTHLIKTRGQQVTLRCSSQSGHNTVSWYQQALGQGPQFIFQYYREEENGRGNFPPRFSGLQFPNYSSELNVNALELDDSALYLCASSPGGREGVAEQFFGPGTRLTVL.

The chain combines TRBV2 with TRBJ1-4, with TRBD1 as a possible D gene (6 bases). Germline assignment: CDR1 SNHLY and CDR2 FYNNEI. Trimming stripped 2 bases from V and 5 bases from J, with 12 bases between. The CDR3 totals 15 residues. The CDR3 is CASSELGQGNEKLFF. The CDR3 DNA is TGTGCCAGCAGTGAACTGGGACAAGGGAATGAAAAACTGTTTTTT.

This clonotype showed up many times. The V and J genes are TRBV2 and TRBJ2-2; the D is unclear. The V gene lost 4 bases and the J gene lost 0 bases, with 6 bases spanning the gap. This CDR3 is 14 amino acids long. Germline V CDR1 and CDR2: SNHLY, FYNNEI. The CDR3 region has the DNA TGTGCCAGCAGTGGTTGGACGAACACCGGGGAGCTGTTTTTT. Its protein is CASSGWTNTGELFF.

About this clonotype itself: Just one base apart from a much larger clone, this may be a read error. The rearrangement links TRBV28 to TRBJ2-1; D may be TRBD2 (5 bases). This CDR3 has 14 residues. The V gene lost 6 bases and the J gene lost 9 bases, with 18 bases spanning the gap. Looked up from germline, CDR1 is MDHEN and CDR2 is SYDVKM. The CDR3 protein is CASRARQRKFEQFF. The CDR3 DNA follows: TGTGCCAGCAGGGCCCGCCAGCGGAAGTTTGAGCAGTTCTTC.

The chain links TRBV7-2 to TRBJ2-5; D not resolved. The CDR3 spans 13 residues. Germline V CDR1 and CDR2: SGHTA, FQGNSA. Deletions cut 1 base from V and 4 bases from J, with 7 bases between. The CDR3 nucleotides are TGTGCCAGCAGCTTAGAAGCTCGAGAGACCCAGTACTTC. It codes for CASSLEARETQYF.

This clonotype was found a few times. V usage is TRBV5-4 and J usage is TRBJ1-1, with a tentative D call TRBD1 (6 bases). CDR1 is SGHNT and CDR2 is YYREEE in the germline V gene (reference sequence). Trimming took off 4 bases at V and 4 bases at J, with 14 bases between the two ends. The CDR3 has 14 residues. CDR3 in DNA: TGTGCCAGCAGCCTTAAACAGGGTGGCACTGAAGCTTTCTTT. It codes for CASSLKQGGTEAFF.

This clonotype was counted ten times or more. The genes are TRBV20-1 and TRBJ2-5, with a tentative D call TRBD1 (7 bases). This CDR3 contains 19 residues. Germline CDR1 reads DFQATT; CDR2 reads SNEGSKA (reference sequence). The V end was cut by 4 bases, the J end by 1 base, with 28 bases between. For the CDR3, the DNA is TGCAGTGCTACCACGCACGCGGGATCCGGGACAGAAGCCCAAGAGACCCAGTACTTC. This codes for CSATTHAGSGTEAQETQYF.

This clonotype was recorded at least ten times. This sequence joins TRBV7-8 and TRBJ1-6, with TRBD1 matching 12 bases. Looked up from germline, CDR1 is SGHVS and CDR2 is FQNEAQ. This CDR3 region has 18 residues. The ends lost 6 bases at V and 8 bases at J; junction bases unmatched: 14. The chain's CDR3 is CASSYGTGGVANYSPLHF. The DNA of the CDR3 is TGTGCCAGCAGTTATGGGACAGGGGGCGTAGCAAACTATTCACCCCTCCACTTT. Looking up the rest from reference TRBV7-8 and TRBJ1-6 gives the full variable domain: GAGVSQSPRYKVAKRGQDVALRCDPISGHVSLFWYQQALGQGPEFLTYFQNEAQLDKSGLPSDRFFAERPEGSVSTLKIQRTQQEDSAVYLCASSYGTGGVANYSPLHFGNGTRLTVT.

To note about this clonotype: A much larger clone sits a single nucleotide away, making a read error possible. The chain uses TRBV11-2 and TRBJ2-7, with 13 bases that match TRBD2. There are 17 residues in the CDR3. Looked up from germline, CDR1 is SGHAT and CDR2 is FQNNGV. Written as DNA, the CDR3 is TGTACCAGCAGCTTCTACCGGACTAGCGGGAGCTCCTACGAGCAGTACTTC. The encoded protein is CTSSFYRTSGSSYEQYF. Supplemented by reference TRBV11-2 and TRBJ2-7, the full variable domain reads EAGVAQSPRYKIIEKRQSVAFWCNPISGHATLYWYQQILGQGPKLLIQFQNNGVVDDSQLPKDRFSAERLKGVDSTLKIQPAKLEDSAVYLCTSSFYRTSGSSYEQYFGPGTRLTVT.

This clonotype came up a few times. The rearrangement joins TRBV19 to TRBJ2-5; TRBD1 agrees at 7 bases. The CDR3 covers 15 residues. The V gene end was trimmed by 3 bases and the J gene end by 4 bases; junction bases not matched to a gene: 8. In germline, CDR1 is LNHDA, CDR2 SQIVND (reference sequence). In nucleotides, the CDR3 is TGTGCCAGTAGTATTCCCAGCTCAGGGGGAGAGACCCAGTACTTC. Residues: CASSIPSSGGETQYF.

The J gene is TRBJ2-7, the V gene TRBV7-9; unclear D gene. V dropped 1 base and J dropped 5 bases, with 15 bases sitting between them. Germline CDR1 SEHNR, CDR2 FQNEAQ (reference sequence). The CDR3 loop spans 15 amino acids. CDR3 sequence (DNA): TGTGCCAGCAGCTTAGACGTAGGGTATTTCAACGAGCAGTACTTC. It yields the protein CASSLDVGYFNEQYF.